There are many counts of the clone carrying this T cell receptor beta chain. Germline V CDR1 and CDR2: DFQATT, SNEGSKA (reference sequence). With 1 base clipped from V and 5 bases from J, the junction kept 6 bases outside the gene matches. This CDR3 has 15 amino acids. This sample is part of a study of blood T cells in healthy people across ages. The authors ran a second PCR of about 7 to 12 cycles using a sample-barcoded 5' primer and a J-beta primer mix. Template switching added a 12-random-nucleotide identifier to every cDNA molecule. Via MiXCR, TCRdb re-called the 5' RACE reads, giving one row per CDR3 protein. The sample consists of about 670,000 distinct CDR3 sequences, more than 45% of them appearing once.

The receptor's source is a woman older than 75 in good health. The chain employs TRBV20-1 and TRBJ2-1; 9 bases agree with TRBD2. The sequencing sample was made of blood. This CDR3 is CSARAGTSIHNEQFF. The DNA for the CDR3 is TGCAGTGCTAGAGCGGGGACTAGCATCCACAATGAGCAGTTCTTC.